This is a list of T cell receptor beta chains from one sample in a study of naive and memory T cell subsets. TCRdb used MiXCR to reprocess the UMI-ligation and nested PCR reads, holding one entry per CDR3 protein. Among 65,000 to 85,000 distinct CDR3 sequences listed, approximately 14% were seen once. Sample: central memory CD4+ T cells from blood. The receptor set was obtained from a human donor in good health. Each CDR3 is given with its conserved first and last residue. Each record gives: CDR3 protein, CDR3 DNA, CDR3 length, D gene, J gene, clone size, V gene. A D gene is named only where the DNA matches it firmly. Rows may omit the clone size; those that give it use once, few, many or a size class.

CSAPFPGLAKRRSYNEQFF	TGCAGTGCCCCCTTTCCGGGACTAGCGAAGCGGCGCTCCTACAATGAGCAGTTCTTC	19	TRBD2	TRBJ2-1	few	TRBV20-1
CASSLVGGEETQYF	TGTGCCAGCAGCTTAGTTGGCGGGGAAGAGACCCAGTACTTC	14	NA	TRBJ2-5	many	TRBV7-6
CASSPGRNSPLHF	TGTGCCAGCTCCCCGGGACGGAATTCACCCCTCCACTTT	13	NA	TRBJ1-6	many	TRBV7-9
CAIKRASGTHYEQYF	TGTGCCATCAAGCGGGCTAGCGGGACGCACTACGAGCAGTACTTC	15	TRBD2	TRBJ2-7	NA	TRBV10-3
CASSYAANTGELFF	TGTGCCAGCAGTTACGCGGCAAACACCGGGGAGCTGTTTTTT	14	NA	TRBJ2-2	many	TRBV6-6
CASSLMRDAEQYF	TGTGCCAGCAGCTTAATGCGGGACGCCGAGCAGTACTTC	13	NA	TRBJ2-7	NA	TRBV7-7
CASSSQRSAGEAFF	TGTGCCAGCAGCTCCCAACGATCAGCTGGTGAAGCTTTCTTT	14	NA	TRBJ1-1	NA	TRBV7-9
CASLPSSGANVLTF	TGTGCCAGCCTCCCCAGCTCTGGGGCCAACGTCCTGACTTTC	14	NA	TRBJ2-6	many	TRBV6-5
CATSPGTSGNNEQFF	TGTGCCACCAGCCCCGGGACTAGCGGAAACAATGAGCAGTTCTTC	15	TRBD2	TRBJ2-1	NA	TRBV24-1
CASSFRRAAETQYF	TGTGCCAGCAGCTTCCGGCGAGCCGCGGAGACCCAGTACTTC	14	NA	TRBJ2-5	many	TRBV7-9
CASSPGQGASYEQYF	TGCGCCAGCAGCCCGGGACAGGGGGCCTCCTACGAGCAGTACTTC	15	TRBD1	TRBJ2-7	few	TRBV5-1
CASKTFTAEQFF	TGTGCCAGCAAAACTTTCACGGCTGAGCAGTTCTTC	12	NA	TRBJ2-1	NA	TRBV12-3/TRBV12-4
CASSKAERRYNEQFF	TGTGCCAGCAGTAAAGCGGAGAGGCGCTACAATGAGCAGTTCTTC	15	NA	TRBJ2-1	NA	TRBV12-3/TRBV12-4
CASSLEGARGREQFF	TGCGCCAGCAGCTTGGAGGGGGCGAGGGGTCGGGAGCAGTTCTTC	15	TRBD1	TRBJ2-1	NA	TRBV5-1
CASSLVPPTSGSANEQYF	TGTGCCAGCAGCTTAGTTCCGCCGACTAGCGGGAGTGCCAACGAGCAGTACTTC	18	TRBD2	TRBJ2-7	many	TRBV5-5
CSARGLATGGGNYGYTF	TGCAGTGCTAGGGGACTCGCTACAGGGGGTGGAAACTATGGCTACACCTTC	17	TRBD1	TRBJ1-2	many	TRBV20-1
CSAQHGTIYEQYF	TGCAGTGCGCAACACGGGACAATCTACGAGCAGTACTTC	13	NA	TRBJ2-7	NA	TRBV20-1
CASRGLEGQPQHF	TGTGCCAGCAGGGGGCTGGAGGGTCAGCCCCAGCATTTT	13	TRBD1	TRBJ1-5	few	TRBV10-3
CASSQDRGARNIQYF	TGTGCCAGCAGCCAAGATAGGGGGGCGAGGAACATTCAGTACTTC	15	NA	TRBJ2-4	NA	TRBV4-2
CASSQEGGAGTSTQYF	TGTGCCAGCAGCCAAGAAGGAGGAGCGGGGACCAGTACGCAGTATTTT	16	TRBD2	TRBJ2-3	NA	TRBV3-1
CASSLRRGTNYGYTF	TGTGCCAGCAGTCTCCGTCGGGGCACTAACTATGGCTACACCTTC	15	NA	TRBJ1-2	NA	TRBV12-3/TRBV12-4
CASSLVGDSTDTQYF	TGTGCCAGCAGCTTAGTCGGGGATTCCACAGATACGCAGTATTTT	15	NA	TRBJ2-3	many	TRBV7-2
CASSLGTSYNEQFF	TGTGCCAGCAGCTTAGGGACTAGCTACAATGAGCAGTTCTTC	14	TRBD2	TRBJ2-1	NA	TRBV7-9
CASNLFAGGSAGANVLTF	TGTGCCAGCAACCTATTCGCGGGAGGCTCGGCTGGGGCCAACGTCCTGACTTTC	18	TRBD2	TRBJ2-6	NA	TRBV7-2
CASSPHSLSYNEQFF	TGTGCCAGCAGCCCACACTCACTCTCCTACAATGAGCAGTTCTTC	15	NA	TRBJ2-1	few	TRBV6-2/TRBV6-3
CATSRVEVRGRRTDTQYF	TGTGCCACCAGCAGAGTCGAAGTTCGCGGGAGAAGGACAGATACGCAGTATTTT	18	TRBD2	TRBJ2-3	many	TRBV15
CASSYRGPPETQYF	TGTGCCAGCAGTTACAGGGGGCCCCCGGAGACCCAGTACTTC	14	TRBD1	TRBJ2-5	few	TRBV6-5
CSARTSGSGEQFF	TGCAGTGCTAGGACTAGCGGGAGCGGTGAGCAGTTCTTC	13	TRBD2	TRBJ2-1	many	TRBV20-1
CASTTRERFTGELFF	TGTGCCAGCACCACGAGGGAGCGGTTCACCGGGGAGCTGTTTTTT	15	NA	TRBJ2-2	NA	TRBV6-2/TRBV6-3
CASSPGQEGTDTQYF	TGCGCCAGCAGCCCCGGACAGGAGGGAACAGATACGCAGTATTTT	15	NA	TRBJ2-3	many	TRBV5-1
CSVEFGVGETQYF	TGCAGCGTTGAATTTGGGGTCGGGGAGACCCAGTACTTC	13	NA	TRBJ2-5	NA	TRBV29-1
CAIKRTGSDTDTQYF	TGTGCCATCAAGAGGACAGGTTCAGACACAGATACGCAGTATTTT	15	TRBD1	TRBJ2-3	NA	TRBV10-3
CSVGQGDFGYTF	TGCAGCGTAGGACAGGGGGATTTTGGCTACACCTTC	12	TRBD1	TRBJ1-2	NA	TRBV29-1
CSVGLNNYGYTF	TGCAGCGTTGGATTGAATAACTATGGCTACACCTTC	12	NA	TRBJ1-2	NA	TRBV29-1
CASSLYTSGGGGLYNEQFF	TGCGCCAGCAGCCTATATACTAGCGGGGGCGGGGGCCTCTACAATGAGCAGTTCTTC	19	TRBD2	TRBJ2-1	many	TRBV4-3
CSVGDMGNEQFF	TGCAGCGTTGGAGACATGGGGAATGAGCAGTTCTTC	12	NA	TRBJ2-1	many	TRBV29-1
CASSPMSGGYEQYF	TGTGCCAGCTCACCGATGAGCGGAGGGTACGAGCAGTACTTC	14	NA	TRBJ2-7	few	TRBV18
CSAGGLGGGRRAFF	TGCAGTGCTGGGGGCCTGGGAGGGGGCCGCCGGGCTTTCTTT	14	TRBD1	TRBJ1-1	few	TRBV20-1
CASTAGQMGNEQYF	TGTGCCAGCACCGCTGGACAGATGGGAAACGAGCAGTACTTC	14	NA	TRBJ2-7	many	TRBV28
CASSSNLGLAGYNEQFF	TGTGCCAGCAGTTCAAACCTGGGACTAGCGGGGTACAATGAGCAGTTCTTC	17	TRBD2	TRBJ2-1	few	TRBV27
CATSKGQGHNEQFF	TGTGCCACCAGTAAGGGACAGGGACACAATGAGCAGTTCTTC	14	TRBD1	TRBJ2-1	few	TRBV24-1
CSVDLWGGRFFSEQFF	TGCAGCGTTGATTTGTGGGGAGGGCGATTCTTTAGTGAGCAGTTCTTC	16	TRBD2	TRBJ2-1	medium-sized	TRBV29-1
CSAAGGAGETQYF	TGCAGTGCTGCAGGGGGCGCTGGGGAGACCCAGTACTTC	13	TRBD1	TRBJ2-5	many	TRBV20-1
CASSHQLYEQYF	TGTGCCAGCAGCCACCAACTCTACGAGCAGTACTTC	12	NA	TRBJ2-7	NA	TRBV14
CASSLDQGTDTQYF	TGTGCCAGCAGCTTAGATCAGGGAACAGATACGCAGTATTTT	14	NA	TRBJ2-3	few	TRBV11-2
CASSLGSGNSYEQYF	TGCGCCAGCAGCTTGGGTAGCGGGAACTCCTACGAGCAGTACTTC	15	TRBD2	TRBJ2-7	few	TRBV5-1
CASSRPSSYNEQFF	TGTGCCAGCAGTCGCCCTAGCTCCTACAATGAGCAGTTCTTC	14	NA	TRBJ2-1	few	TRBV6-2/TRBV6-3
CSAIGGGRVGQETQYF	TGCAGTGCTATCGGGGGAGGGAGAGTAGGACAAGAGACCCAGTACTTC	16	TRBD2	TRBJ2-5	many	TRBV20-1
CASSPFAGDEQYF	TGTGCCAGCTCACCATTTGCAGGGGACGAGCAGTACTTC	13	NA	TRBJ2-7	many	TRBV18
CASSFSDNSPLHF	TGCGCCAGCAGCTTCTCGGATAATTCACCCCTCCACTTT	13	NA	TRBJ1-6	NA	TRBV5-1
CASSLGTSANNEQFF	TGTGCCAGCAGCTTAGGGACTAGCGCTAACAATGAGCAGTTCTTC	15	TRBD2	TRBJ2-1	once	TRBV11-3
CSVAWTVKGELFF	TGCAGCGTCGCCTGGACAGTCAAAGGGGAGCTGTTTTTT	13	NA	TRBJ2-2	few	TRBV29-1
CAWSPSPNEQYF	TGTGCCTGGAGCCCCAGCCCCAATGAGCAGTACTTC	12	NA	TRBJ2-7	NA	TRBV30